This TCR beta chain was captured in a study of blood T cell repertoires in COVID-19. Across 20 to 25 US areas, participants ranged in age from about 18 to 100 years. The CDR3 runs 14 residues. V lost 8 bases and J lost 1; bases outside the gene matches: 6. CDR1 and CDR2 (germline): SNHLY, FYNNEI. Original processing methods: Quantification of nucleated cells was approximated via reference gene primer amplification. Some clones are missing from TCRdb's copy, which holds only in-frame ones; the method was immunoSEQ multiplex PCR. For V, J and clone size, that table is used; D and trimming come from the DNA. This sample yields 150,000 to 250,000 clones, of which 87% are seen a single time; more than 2% belongs to the top ten.

The specimen sequenced was PBMCs or T cells enriched from blood (not recorded which). The chain couples TRBV2 to TRBJ2-3; the match to TRBD2 covers 7 bases. The receptor's source is a woman in her twenties or thirties who had recovered from COVID-19. The chain's CDR3 is CASRTSSGTDTQYF. CDR3 DNA sequence: TGTGCCAGCCGGACTAGTTCTGGCACAGATACGCAGTATTTT. Complete variable domain (other parts from reference TRBV2 and TRBJ2-3): EPEVTQTPSHQVTQMGQEVILRCVPISNHLYFYWYRQILGQKVEFLVSFYNNEISEKSEIFDDQFSVERPDGSNFTLKIRSTKLEDSAMYFCASRTSSGTDTQYFGPGTRLTVL.